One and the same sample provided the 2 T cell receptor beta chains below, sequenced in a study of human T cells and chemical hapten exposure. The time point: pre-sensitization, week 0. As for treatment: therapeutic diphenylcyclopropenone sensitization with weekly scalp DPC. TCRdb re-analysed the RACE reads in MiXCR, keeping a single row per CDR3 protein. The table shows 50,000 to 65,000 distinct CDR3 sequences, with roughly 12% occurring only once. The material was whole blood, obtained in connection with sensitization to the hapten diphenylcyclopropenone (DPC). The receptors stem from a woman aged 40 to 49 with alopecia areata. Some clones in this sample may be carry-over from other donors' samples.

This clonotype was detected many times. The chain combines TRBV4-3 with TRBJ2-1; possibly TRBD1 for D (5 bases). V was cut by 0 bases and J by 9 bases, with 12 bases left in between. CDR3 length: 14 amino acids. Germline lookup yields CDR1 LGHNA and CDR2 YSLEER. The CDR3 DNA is TGCGCCAGCAGCCAAGATACCCAGGGCGTTGAGCAGTTCTTC. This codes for CASSQDTQGVEQFF.

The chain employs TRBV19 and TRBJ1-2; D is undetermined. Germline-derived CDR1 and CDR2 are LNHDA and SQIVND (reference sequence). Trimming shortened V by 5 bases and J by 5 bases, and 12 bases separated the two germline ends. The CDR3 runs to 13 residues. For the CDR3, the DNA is TGTGCCAGTAGTCCCGGTACAAGTTATGGCTACACCTTC. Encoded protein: CASSPGTSYGYTF.